This TCR beta chain came from a study of blood T cell repertoires in COVID-19. The wider study: The cDNA or gDNA used as material had been derived from T cells, B-cell-depleted T cells, or PBMCs.

The Seattle site enrolled patients during active infection and followed them longitudinally. Original processing methods: Nucleated cell number was recorded as an estimate derived from reference gene primer amplification. Using immunoSEQ multiplex PCR, the repertoire was profiled, and TCRdb retains in-frame clones only, with some absent. Clone size and the V and J calls come from that table; the DNA yielded D and trimming. This table has 250,000 or so clones, roughly 89% appearing once. The germline V and J ends were trimmed by 0 bases and 2 bases, with 7 bases remaining between them. Germline-derived CDR1 and CDR2 are MNHNY and SVGAGI (reference sequence). The CDR3 sequence is 15 residues long.

This chain connects TRBV6-6 to TRBJ1-4; D remains ambiguous. The sample comprised peripheral blood. This TCR derives from a woman aged 60-75 years with COVID-19, enrolled during active disease. For the CDR3, the DNA is TGTGCCAGCAGTTACTCAGGAGGGACTAATGAAAAACTGTTTTTT. Protein sequence: CASSYSGGTNEKLFF.